In its sample, the clone carrying this T cell receptor (beta chain) was seen once. In the authors' workflow: Amplifying reference gene primers gave estimates of nucleated cell counts. TCRdb's copy holds only in-frame clones and misses some; the assay was immunoSEQ multiplex PCR. For V, J and clone size, that table is used; D and trimming come from the DNA. The data hold more than 95,000 clones, with approximately 81% observed a single time. The data were taken from a study of blood T cell repertoires in COVID-19. On the study more broadly: From the United States, Italy and Spain came samples of acute and convalescent COVID-19. PBMCs, B-cell-depleted T cells, or T cells provided the cDNA or gDNA that made up the material.

CDR1 and CDR2 (germline): SNHLY, FYNNEI. V was cut by 4 bases and J by 5 bases, with 14 bases left in between. The CDR3 runs to 14 residues. The origin of this receptor is a woman aged 45-60 years with acute or convalescent COVID-19. The sequencing sample was made of peripheral blood. The chain couples TRBV2 to TRBJ1-2; the D gene is possibly TRBD1 (5 bases). CDR3 sequence reads: CASSAPRQSYGYTF. Here the CDR3 DNA reads TGTGCCAGCAGTGCCCCAAGACAGTCTTATGGCTACACCTTC.